The 9 T cell receptor beta chains in this list originate from one sample, sequenced in a study of PD-1 blockade in mismatch repair-deficient tumors. Sequencing was performed with immunoSEQ multiplex PCR; in TCRdb, only in-frame clones are kept and a portion is missing. The sample includes tens of thousands of clones, roughly 80% seen only once; the top ten take 2.5% to 3%. Source: peripheral blood, taken 12 weeks after starting pembrolizumab. All receptors derive from an adult with mismatch repair-deficient cancer.

J is TRBJ1-1 and V is TRBV27; unclear D gene. The CDR3 is 11 residues long. CDR1 and CDR2 from the germline V gene are MNHEY and SMNVEV (reference sequence). V was shortened by 3 bases and J by 7 bases, with 6 bases between the two germline ends. The CDR3 region is CASSFRDEAFF. CDR3 bases: TGTGCCAGCAGTTTCCGGGATGAAGCTTTCTTT.

There are a few counts of this clone. The chain is built from TRBV27 and TRBJ2-7; 7 positions agree with TRBD1. This CDR3 has 13 residues. Germline V gene lookup returns CDR1 MNHEY and CDR2 SMNVEV (reference sequence). Trimming at V came to 6 bases and at J to 0 bases, leaving 2 bases not matched to a gene. The CDR3 sequence is CASRRQGSYEQYF. CDR3 nucleotides: TGTGCCAGCAGACGACAGGGCTCCTACGAGCAGTACTTC.

The rearrangement joins TRBV19 to TRBJ2-1; TRBD1 agrees at 7 bases. Germline V lookup: CDR1 LNHDA, CDR2 SQIVND (reference sequence). The CDR3 length is 14 residues. The J segment lost 2 bases and the V segment lost 6 bases, leaving 4 bases of the junction unmatched. CDR3 protein: CASRPGQPYNEQFF. CDR3 DNA: TGTGCCAGTAGGCCGGGACAGCCCTACAATGAGCAGTTCTTC.

The CDR3 sequence: CASSLALGEQYF. CDR3 coding DNA: TGTGCCAGCAGTCTAGCGCTGGGCGAGCAGTACTTC. The chain has TRBV7-2 and TRBJ2-7; a possible D gene is TRBD2 (6 bases). CDR1 and CDR2 from the germline V gene are SGHTA and FQGNSA. V lost 6 bases, J lost 6 bases, and 12 bases lay in between. This CDR3 is built from 12 residues.

The chain couples TRBV5-4 to TRBJ1-2; no firm D call. The CDR3 length is 14 residues. The ends were cut back, 4 bases at V and 6 bases at J, with 16 bases in the middle. Per the germline V gene, CDR1 is SGHNT and CDR2 is YYREEE (reference sequence). DNA for the CDR3: TGTGCCAGCAGCCTTGGCGGGTGGTTTGATGGCTACACCTTC. Amino acids: CASSLGGWFDGYTF.

This clone occurred a few times. The rearrangement joins TRBV7-6 to TRBJ1-5, with D possibly matching TRBD1 (5 bases). V was cut by 0 bases and J by 1 base, with 19 bases left in between. CDR3 size: 19 residues. Germline CDR1 SGHVS, CDR2 FNYEAQ. The CDR3 loop reads CASSLADGADGGSNQPQHF. As DNA, the CDR3 is TGTGCCAGCAGCTTAGCGGACGGAGCGGATGGGGGGAGCAATCAGCCCCAGCATTTT. The whole variable domain, filled in from reference TRBV7-6 and TRBJ1-5, reads GAGVSQSPRYKVTKRGQDVALRCDPISGHVSLYWYRQALGQGPEFLTYFNYEAQQDKSGLPNDRFSAERPEGSISTLTIQRTEQRDSAMYRCASSLADGADGGSNQPQHFGDGTRLSIL.

This chain joins TRBV27 and TRBJ1-5, with a weak D call TRBD1 (6 bases). Germline assignment: CDR1 MNHEY and CDR2 SMNVEV (reference sequence). The length of the CDR3 is 15 residues. Trimming took off 7 bases at V and 2 bases at J, with 15 bases between the two ends. Here the CDR3 DNA reads TGTGCCAGCACCAAAGACAGGTCGGGCAATCAGCCCCAGCATTTT. Protein: CASTKDRSGNQPQHF.

The chain is built from TRBV9 and TRBJ1-4, with TRBD1 matching 9 bases. Germline CDR1 is SGDLS and CDR2 is YYNGEE. This CDR3 spans 15 amino acids. J gave up 5 bases and V 3 bases, and 5 bases lay outside the gene matches. CDR3 region: CASSARQGVNEKLFF. CDR3 DNA sequence: TGTGCCAGCAGCGCGCGACAGGGGGTAAATGAAAAACTGTTTTTT.

The rearrangement links TRBV12-1 to TRBJ2-1; the tabulated D call, TRBD2, remains unverified against the DNA. TRBV12-1 is labeled a pseudogene. There are 14 residues in the CDR3. CDR3 sequence: CASVTDGREREQFF. The CDR3 DNA reads as TGTGCCAGCGTCACAGACGGGCGGGAACGCGAGCAGTTCTTC.